This TCR beta chain was sequenced for a study of cytomegalovirus exposure and HLA in healthy donors. Study-wide results and limits: Investigators reported approximately 150 TCR beta chains as tied to cytomegalovirus. The availability of immune exposure information extended only to CMV serostatus. Most TCR sequences were seen very rarely across donors, but some public TCRs occurred in many.

This clone was found a few times. Its antigen is undetermined. The PCR had 60 Vbeta and 13 Jbeta primers. Using immunoSEQ multiplex PCR, the repertoire was profiled, and TCRdb retains in-frame clones only, with some absent. The data contain fewer than 200,000 clones, 60% to 80% of them seen just once; the ten biggest clones take up approximately 8.7%. Germline lookup yields CDR1 MGHRA and CDR2 YSYEKL. After removal of 4 bases from V and 5 bases from J, the junction contained 13 bases not matched to a gene. This CDR3 has 16 amino acids. Specimen: PBMCs. The chain uses TRBV4-1 and TRBJ1-1; 7 nucleotides match TRBD1. The receptor's source is a man between 18 and 35 years old in good health and CMV-seropositive. The CDR3 nucleotides read TGCGCCAGCAGCCCCGAGGAAAAGGGGGCGATTACTGAAGCTTTCTTT. Amino acids: CASSPEEKGAITEAFF.